Shown below are 32 T cell receptor beta chains from a single sample sequenced in a study of blood T cell repertoires in COVID-19. Clones were sequenced by immunoSEQ multiplex PCR, and TCRdb holds only the in-frame ones, with some missing. The table shows over 200,000 clones, with approximately 80% occurring only once. Sequencing was carried out using peripheral blood. Receptor source: a woman older than 75 with active or convalescent COVID-19.

This chain uses TRBV21-1 with TRBJ2-6; the table's D call of TRBD1 was not tested on the DNA. TRBV21-1 is given as a pseudogene. The CDR3 sequence is 19 residues long. In DNA, the CDR3 is TGTGCCAGCAGCAAGGGAAAGGGGGGACAGTTCTCTGGGGCCAACGTCCTGACTTTC. Protein: CASSKGKGGQFSGANVLTF.

This clone was observed a few times. V usage is TRBV28 and J usage is TRBJ1-5, with TRBD1 identical over 9 bases. V shed 8 bases, J shed 3 bases, and the junction held 17 bases outside the gene matches. Germline CDR1 is MDHEN and CDR2 is SYDVKM. The CDR3 is 18 amino acids. The CDR3 loop reads CASFLKYHDRGINQPQHF. The CDR3 nucleotides are TGTGCCAGCTTTTTAAAATATCACGACAGGGGGATCAATCAGCCCCAGCATTTT.

This chain joins TRBV29-1 and TRBJ2-7; D perhaps matches TRBD1 (5 bases). The CDR3 is 15 residues long. V was pared by 0 bases and J by 3 bases, with 15 bases between. Looked up from germline, CDR1 is SQVTM and CDR2 is ANQGSEA. The CDR3 coding sequence is TGCAGCGTTGAAGATCTGGTAGGCAGGGACTACGAGCAGTACTTC. It translates to CSVEDLVGRDYEQYF.

The rearrangement uses TRBV30 and TRBJ2-5; the match to TRBD2 covers 9 bases. CDR1 is GTSNPN, CDR2 SVGIG, per germline (reference sequence). V lost 5 bases and J lost 0; bases outside the gene matches: 7. CDR3 length equals 15 residues. CDR3 region: CAWVAGGGDQETQYF. The CDR3 nucleotides read TGTGCCTGGGTCGCAGGCGGGGGGGACCAAGAGACCCAGTACTTC.

The chain has TRBV27 and TRBJ1-2, with D possibly TRBD1 on 5 matching bases. Per germline, CDR1 MNHEY and CDR2 SMNVEV (reference sequence). The ends were cut back, 1 base at V and 8 bases at J, with 11 bases in the middle. The CDR3 has 13 residues. The CDR3 nucleotides read TGTGCCAGCAGTTTATATGCGGGGACGGGCTACACCTTC. This translates into CASSLYAGTGYTF.

This clone was observed a single time. V usage is TRBV3-1 (or the pseudogene TRBV3-2) and J usage is TRBJ1-6; 8 nucleotides match TRBD1. The CDR3 has 15 amino acids. Germline V CDR1 and CDR2: LGHDT, YNNKEL (reference sequence). The V segment lost 3 bases and the J segment 7 bases; nucleotides outside the gene matches: 5. In DNA form, the CDR3 reads TGTGCCAGCAGCCACAGGGGGCGTAGGAATTCACCCCTCCACTTT. Translating gives CASSHRGRRNSPLHF.

The chain employs TRBV12-3 or TRBV12-4 and TRBJ2-4, with unresolved D. The CDR3 sequence is 11 residues long. Trimming left V 5 bases short and J 9 bases short, with 8 bases between. In nucleotides, the CDR3 is TGTGCCAGCAGTCCGAGTCTCATTCAGTACTTC. Protein: CASSPSLIQYF.

The rearrangement joins TRBV7-3 to TRBJ2-5, with 11 bases that match TRBD2. V lost 4 bases, J lost 5 bases, and 9 bases stayed unmatched. CDR1 SGHTA and CDR2 FQGTGA come from the germline V gene. CDR3 length: 16 residues. The CDR3 nucleotides read TGTGCCAGCAGCTCCCTTAGCGGGGGGGCCAGGGAGACCCAGTACTTC. Amino acid sequence: CASSSLSGGARETQYF. Full variable domain (outside the CDR3, taken from reference TRBV7-3 and TRBJ2-5): GAGVSQTPSNKVTEKGKYVELRCDPISGHTALYWYRQSLGQGPEFLIYFQGTGAADDSGLPNDRFFAVRPEGSVSTLKIQRTERGDSAVYLCASSSLSGGARETQYFGPGTRLLVL.

This clone was detected once. The V call is TRBV29-1, the J call TRBJ1-2; possible D gene TRBD1, 6 bases. Per germline, CDR1 SQVTM and CDR2 ANQGSEA. The CDR3 has 13 residues. Trimming left V 5 bases short and J 1 base short, with 11 bases between. The CDR3 region is CSVSPRGNYGYTF. As DNA, the CDR3 is TGCAGCGTTTCGCCCAGGGGTAACTATGGCTACACCTTC.

The genes are TRBV3-1 (or the pseudogene TRBV3-2) and TRBJ1-1; possible D gene TRBD1, 6 bases. Trimming stripped 4 bases from V and 4 bases from J, with 13 bases between. The length of the CDR3 is 14 residues. Germline values: CDR1 LGHDT, CDR2 YNNKEL (reference sequence). In nucleotides, the CDR3 is TGTGCCAGCAGCCGGACAGCCGGGCGCACTGAAGCTTTCTTT. It codes for CASSRTAGRTEAFF.

The table lists this clone with a count of one. The CDR3 DNA sequence: TGTGCCAGCAGCTTGTTTAGCGGGAGCCGAGAGACCCAGTACTTC. Translation: CASSLFSGSRETQYF. The gene calls are TRBV5-4 and TRBJ2-5; 9 bases align to TRBD2. Per the germline V gene, CDR1 is SGHNT and CDR2 is YYREEE (reference sequence). The junction had 5 bases not matched to a gene; V was cut back by 1 base and J by 4 bases. This CDR3 comprises 15 residues.

The gene calls are TRBV5-1 and TRBJ1-1, with D perhaps TRBD1 (5 bases). CDR1 SGHRS and CDR2 YFSETQ come from the germline V gene. V was clipped by 4 bases and J by 3 bases, with 13 bases between them. There are 14 residues in the CDR3. The CDR3 loop reads CASSPPGRDTEAFF. The CDR3 DNA is TGCGCCAGCAGCCCCCCCGGCAGGGACACTGAAGCTTTCTTT. The complete variable domain, with remaining parts taken from reference TRBV5-1 and TRBJ1-1, reads KAGVTQTPRYLIKTRGQQVTLSCSPISGHRSVSWYQQTPGQGLQFLFEYFSETQRNKGNFPGRFSGRQFSNSRSEMNVSTLELGDSALYLCASSPPGRDTEAFFGQGTRLTVV.

V gene TRBV5-8 combines with J gene TRBJ1-6; weak D call: TRBD1 (5 bases). The CDR3 is 14 amino acids. Trimming cost V 4 bases and J 11 bases, with 16 bases left between them. Looked up from germline, CDR1 is SGHTS and CDR2 is YDEGEE. CDR3 protein: CASSPRQSKAPLHF. In DNA form, the CDR3 reads TGTGCCAGCAGCCCAAGACAGTCCAAGGCACCCCTCCACTTT. Full variable domain (missing parts from reference TRBV5-8 and TRBJ1-6): EAGVTQSPTHLIKTRGQQATLRCSPISGHTSVYWYQQALGLGLQFLLWYDEGEERNRGNFPPRFSGRQFPNYSSELNVNALELEDSALYLCASSPRQSKAPLHFGNGTRLTVT.

The genes are TRBV11-3 and TRBJ2-2; 11 nucleotides line up with TRBD2. V gave up 0 bases and J gave up 6 bases; unmatched junction bases: 6. The CDR3 has 17 amino acids. Germline CDR1 SGHNT, CDR2 YENEEA. CDR3 protein: CASSLDSGGAFAGELFF. The CDR3 nucleotides read TGTGCCAGCAGCTTAGATAGCGGGGGGGCCTTTGCCGGGGAGCTGTTTTTT.

The J gene is TRBJ1-6, the V gene TRBV7-2; unclear D gene. The V gene lost 1 base and the J gene lost 7 bases, with 11 bases spanning the gap. Germline lookup yields CDR1 SGHTA and CDR2 FQGNSA. There are 15 residues in the CDR3. CDR3 DNA sequence: TGTGCCAGCAGCTTAGGGCAGGCCTTGAATTCACCCCTCCACTTT. Translated, it gives CASSLGQALNSPLHF.

CDR3 coding DNA: TGTGCCAGCAGCACCCGTCGAGGCTACAATGAGCAGTTCTTC. Amino acid sequence: CASSTRRGYNEQFF. The chain recombines TRBV6-2 or TRBV6-3 with TRBJ2-1, with no clear D. The CDR3 has 14 amino acids. CDR1 is MNHEY, CDR2 SVGEGT, per germline. Trimming left V 6 bases short and J 3 bases short, with 12 bases between.

V gene TRBV18 combines with J gene TRBJ2-7; 7 nucleotides agree with TRBD1. Germline lookup yields CDR1 KGHSH and CDR2 LQKENI. The junction had 11 bases not matched to a gene; V was cut back by 6 bases and J by 3 bases. The length of the CDR3 is 15 residues. CDR3 sequence: CASSPLDRALYEQYF. CDR3 nucleotide sequence: TGTGCCAGCTCCCCATTAGACAGGGCCCTCTACGAGCAGTACTTC.

The CDR3 reads CASSRGPQGRQHEQYF. As DNA, the CDR3 is TGTGCCAGCAGCAGGGGACCGCAGGGGCGCCAGCACGAGCAGTACTTC. V and J are TRBV27 and TRBJ2-7, with TRBD1 as a possible D gene (6 bases). The CDR3 loop spans 16 amino acids. The germline V and J ends were trimmed by 6 bases and 5 bases, with 23 bases remaining between them. Looked up from germline, CDR1 is MNHEY and CDR2 is SMNVEV (reference sequence).

The V call is TRBV10-3, the J call TRBJ2-1, with TRBD1 matching over 11 bases. Germline trimming cut 5 bases from V and 8 bases from J; bases unmatched to any gene: 5. From germline, CDR1 is ENHRY and CDR2 SYGVKD. This CDR3 is built from 14 residues. CDR3 protein: CAISTGQGADEQFF. In DNA, the CDR3 is TGTGCCATCAGTACAGGACAGGGGGCGGATGAGCAGTTCTTC.

The V call is TRBV28, the J call TRBJ2-6, with D possibly TRBD1 on 5 matching bases. Between the trimmed V and J ends, which lost 11 bases and 0 bases, there was a span of 14 bases. CDR3 size: 15 residues. Germline-derived CDR1 and CDR2 are MDHEN and SYDVKM. The CDR3 DNA reads as TGTGCCGGATCCAGGGCCCACTCTGGGGCCAACGTCCTGACTTTC. Its protein is CAGSRAHSGANVLTF.

This CDR3 is CASSLASNEKLFF. Here the CDR3 DNA reads TGTGCCAGCAGCTTAGCGAGTAATGAAAAACTGTTTTTT. The chain recombines TRBV7-2 with TRBJ1-4, with D uncertain. Trimming took 0 bases from V and 4 from J, leaving 3 bases between them. Germline V lookup: CDR1 SGHTA, CDR2 FQGNSA. The CDR3 loop spans 13 amino acids.

The chain is built from TRBV5-5 and TRBJ2-7; TRBD1 aligns across 7 bases. CDR1 and CDR2 (germline): SGHKS, YYEKEE (reference sequence). The CDR3 covers 15 residues. V lost 0 bases and J lost 1; bases outside the gene matches: 4. The CDR3 region has the DNA TGTGCCAGCAGCTTGGCAACAGGGGCTTCCTACGAGCAGTACTTC. Translating gives CASSLATGASYEQYF. The full variable domain, completed using reference TRBV5-5 and TRBJ2-7, is DAGVTQSPTHLIKTRGQQVTLRCSPISGHKSVSWYQQVLGQGPQFIFQYYEKEERGRGNFPDRFSARQFPNYSSELNVNALLLGDSALYLCASSLATGASYEQYFGPGTRLTVT.

Only a few counts were recorded for this clone. The chain is built from TRBV19 and TRBJ2-4; 7 nucleotides align to TRBD2. The CDR3 extends over 19 amino acids. Per the germline V gene, CDR1 is LNHDA and CDR2 is SQIVND (reference sequence). V was pared by 7 bases and J by 13 bases, with 31 bases of the junction left unmatched. The CDR3, as DNA: TGTGCCAGTACCCCGTCGTCCGGGACTATAGTTAAGCCAAATGGTCGGCAGTACTTC. Its protein is CASTPSSGTIVKPNGRQYF.

This clone was counted a few times. V is TRBV30 and J is TRBJ1-3; 8 positions agree with TRBD1. The germline V gene has CDR1 GTSNPN and CDR2 SVGIG (reference sequence). The ends lost 4 bases at V and 4 bases at J; junction bases unmatched: 9. There are 15 residues in the CDR3. CDR3 sequence reads: CAWTPRGQQGNTIYF. The CDR3 DNA reads as TGTGCCTGGACCCCCAGGGGGCAACAAGGAAACACCATATATTTT.

This clone appeared a single time. The chain has TRBV27 and TRBJ1-6; 7 bases fit TRBD1. Germline loops: CDR1 MNHEY, CDR2 SMNVEV (reference sequence). The trim removed 5 bases at V and 0 bases at J, leaving 10 bases unmatched. This CDR3 region has 18 residues. As DNA, the CDR3 is TGTGCCAGCAGTATTTTATGGACAGGATACTCCTATAATTCACCCCTCCACTTT. The encoded protein is CASSILWTGYSYNSPLHF.

V usage is TRBV5-5 and J usage is TRBJ2-7; possibly TRBD1 for D (6 bases). The germline CDR1 and CDR2 sequences are SGHKS and YYEKEE (reference sequence). CDR3 length: 15 amino acids. The ends were cut back, 4 bases at V and 3 bases at J, with 17 bases in the middle. In nucleotides, the CDR3 is TGTGCCAGCAGCCCCCAGGGATGGGGGCTCTACGAGCAGTACTTC. Residues: CASSPQGWGLYEQYF.

This chain joins TRBV3-1 (or the pseudogene TRBV3-2) and TRBJ2-5; tentatively, D is TRBD1 (5 bases). CDR3 length: 13 amino acids. CDR1 is LGHDT and CDR2 is YNNKEL in the germline V gene (reference sequence). Trimming removed 4 bases from V and 5 bases from J, with 11 bases in between. The CDR3 coding sequence is TGTGCCAGCAGCCTTAGGGGTCGGGAGACCCAGTACTTC. It translates to CASSLRGRETQYF.

J is TRBJ2-5 and V is TRBV5-1; 7 bases align to TRBD1. From germline, CDR1 is SGHRS and CDR2 YFSETQ. The CDR3 is 16 residues long. V trimming: 0 bases; J trimming: 2 bases; junction bases outside the gene matches: 7. The CDR3 region is CASSLGPTGLQETQYF. DNA of the CDR3: TGCGCCAGCAGCTTGGGCCCGACAGGGTTGCAAGAGACCCAGTACTTC.

The V call is TRBV29-1, the J call TRBJ2-3, with 8 bases lining up with TRBD1. The CDR3 extends over 12 amino acids. Germline V gene sequence: CDR1 SQVTM, CDR2 ANQGSEA. The V and J ends lost 7 bases and 4 bases, in that order; junction bases with no gene match: 4. CDR3 residues: CSADRGPDTQYF. CDR3 coding DNA: TGCAGCGCTGACAGGGGCCCAGATACGCAGTATTTT.

CDR3: CASRLTGTGVIGYTF. The CDR3 bases are TGCGCCAGCAGGCTCACCGGGACAGGGGTTATTGGCTACACCTTC. This chain connects TRBV5-1 to TRBJ1-2, with 10 bases aligning to TRBD1. The length of the CDR3 is 15 residues. The V and J ends lost 5 bases and 7 bases, in that order; junction bases with no gene match: 11. CDR1 and CDR2 from the germline V gene are SGHRS and YFSETQ. The variable domain in full, completed from reference TRBV5-1 and TRBJ1-2, reads KAGVTQTPRYLIKTRGQQVTLSCSPISGHRSVSWYQQTPGQGLQFLFEYFSETQRNKGNFPGRFSGRQFSNSRSEMNVSTLELGDSALYLCASRLTGTGVIGYTFGSGTRLTVV.

This clone was counted only a few times. V gene TRBV3-1 (or the pseudogene TRBV3-2) combines with J gene TRBJ2-2; TRBD1 might be the D (5 bases). In germline, CDR1 is LGHDT, CDR2 YNNKEL (reference sequence). Trimming took 3 bases from V and 8 from J, leaving 7 bases between them. The CDR3 runs to 12 residues. The CDR3 DNA follows: TGTGCCAGCAGCCATTGGACAGGGGAGCTGTTTTTT. As protein: CASSHWTGELFF.

The gene calls are TRBV5-4 and TRBJ2-3, with 12 nucleotides matching TRBD2. The germline V gene has CDR1 SGHNT and CDR2 YYREEE (reference sequence). The CDR3 covers 16 residues. V lost 3 bases, J lost 2 bases, and 4 bases stayed unmatched. The DNA for the CDR3 is TGTGCCAGCAGCTCGGGACTAGCGGGTACCACAGATACGCAGTATTTT. Translation gives CASSSGLAGTTDTQYF.